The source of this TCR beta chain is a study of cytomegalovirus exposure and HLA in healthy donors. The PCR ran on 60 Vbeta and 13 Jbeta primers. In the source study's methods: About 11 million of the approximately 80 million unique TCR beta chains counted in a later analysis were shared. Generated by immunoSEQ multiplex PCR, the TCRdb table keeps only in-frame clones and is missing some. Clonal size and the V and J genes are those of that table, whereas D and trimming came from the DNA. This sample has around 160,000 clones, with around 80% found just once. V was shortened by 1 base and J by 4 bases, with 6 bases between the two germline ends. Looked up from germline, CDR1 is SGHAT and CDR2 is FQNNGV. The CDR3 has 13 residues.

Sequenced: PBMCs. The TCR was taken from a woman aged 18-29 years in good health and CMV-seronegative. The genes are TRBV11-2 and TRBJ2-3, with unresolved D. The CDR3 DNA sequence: TGTGCCAGCAGCTTAGTCACTTCAGATACGCAGTATTTT. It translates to CASSLVTSDTQYF.